A selection of T cell receptor beta chains follows, all from one sample in a study of shared clonotypes between healthy human individuals. Measured with immunoSEQ multiplex PCR; TCRdb has only the in-frame clones, and not every one. Among 2 million to 3 million clones, more than 80% were seen once, and the ten largest hold roughly 0.13%. The source material was naive CD4+ T cells sorted from blood. The receptors come from a man aged 18 to 29 in good health. Each CDR3 is given with its conserved first and last residue. Each record gives: V gene, clone size, CDR3 protein. The size of a clone is reported for some rows only, either as once, few or many, or as a class for expanded clones.

TRBV2 . CASRRGAQETQYF
TRBV6-5 . CASSYQGINTEAFF
TRBV5-8 . CASSSGNRGVLPGSPLHF
TRBV7-2 . CASSLKGSHEQYF
TRBV18 . CASSEASGANVLTF
TRBV4-1 few CASSQFRGSMNEQFF
TRBV10-3 once CAISVTSGDEQFF
TRBV9 . CASSLGGQGEGYTF
TRBV6-6 . CASSYRSGNYYNEQFF
TRBV19 . CASSMRWGLVGYEQYF
TRBV11-2 . CASSPLGGGFGETQYF
TRBV2 . CASSELGQGTKNTGELFF
TRBV29-1 once CSVEDAYGYTF
TRBV6-6 . CASRDLTGKDTGELFF
TRBV6-1 . CASTWGQRDEQYF
TRBV7-2 . CASSPIAGVGQPQHF
TRBV7-2 . CASSSQIYTGNTIYF
TRBV21-1 . CASSNFSNYGYTF
TRBV5-6 . CASSLGGTGSNQPQHF
TRBV5-5 once CASTPLGYEQYF
TRBV2 . CASRTQETQYF
TRBV19 . CASRETALTPYEQYF
TRBV6-6 . CASSRRQRYSNQPQHF